This TCR beta chain was identified during a study of blood T cell repertoires in COVID-19. Study-level background: Samples of COVID-19 (acute and convalescent) were obtained from the United States, Italy and Spain. T cells, B-cell-depleted T cells, or PBMCs provided the cDNA or gDNA that served as material.

This CDR3 contains 15 residues. Trimming stripped 4 bases from V and 5 bases from J, with 16 bases between. CDR1 is LGHDT and CDR2 is YNNKEL in the germline V gene (reference sequence). Per the authors' pipeline: The assay estimated nucleated cells by amplifying reference gene primers. Using immunoSEQ multiplex PCR, the repertoire was profiled, and TCRdb retains in-frame clones only, with some absent. The D gene and trimming were derived from the DNA, and the V and J assignments and clone size from that table. The sample carries about 13,000 clones, under 80% recorded once. Material for sequencing was peripheral blood. J is TRBJ2-3 and V is TRBV3-1 (or the pseudogene TRBV3-2); D is perhaps TRBD2 (7 bases). The receptor was derived from a woman over 75 with acute or convalescent COVID-19. CDR3 residues: CASSRGGASGDTQYF. Written as DNA, the CDR3 is TGTGCCAGCAGCCGTGGGGGGGCCAGTGGAGATACGCAGTATTTT.